These 2 T cell receptor beta chains came from one sample sequenced in a study of T-cell reconstitution after alpha-beta-depleted transplantation in children. The library targeted TCRbeta and was prepared with unique molecular identifiers. TCRdb itself ran the PCR reads through MiXCR, one entry per CDR3 protein. This table has about 480,000 distinct CDR3 sequences, 9.5% to 15% appearing once. Specimen: PBMCs from the stem cell graft donor, collected from the stem cell graft. The receptors were gathered from a human donor who donated a stem cell graft to a child with combined immunodeficiency.

The CDR3 spells CASSKQGTSTDTQYF. CDR3 coding DNA: TGTGCCAGCAGTAAACAGGGTACTAGCACAGATACGCAGTATTTT. V usage is TRBV12-3 or TRBV12-4 and J usage is TRBJ2-3; possible D gene TRBD1, 6 bases. This CDR3 has 15 residues. Trimming pared 5 bases from V and 0 bases from J, leaving 12 bases between.

V gene TRBV25-1 combines with J gene TRBJ2-5; TRBD2 agrees at 12 bases. V lost 6 bases, J lost 4 bases, and 6 bases stayed unmatched. The CDR3 contains 15 residues. Germline V CDR1 and CDR2: MGHDK, SYGVNS. Here the CDR3 DNA reads TGTGCCAGCAGCTCCCTAGCGGGAGGGTCAGAGACCCAGTACTTC. This codes for CASSSLAGGSETQYF.